The clone carrying this TCR beta chain was found many times. The data were taken from a study of T-cell reconstitution after alpha-beta-depleted transplantation in children. The TCRbeta library was prepared with unique molecular identifiers. TCRdb re-derived calls from the PCR reads in MiXCR, one entry per CDR3 protein. The sample shows more than 60,000 distinct CDR3 sequences, about 6.7% of them seen only once. The source of this sequence is a human donor who donated a stem cell graft to a child with acute lymphoblastic leukemia. This specimen consisted of PBMCs from the stem cell graft donor, obtained from the stem cell graft.

Here the CDR3 reads CASSGGTSGVNTGELFF. The CDR3 DNA sequence: TGTGCCAGCAGCGGCGGGACTAGCGGGGTGAACACCGGGGAGCTGTTTTTT. V usage is TRBV9 and J usage is TRBJ2-2; TRBD2 aligns across 13 bases. Germline V gene sequence: CDR1 SGDLS, CDR2 YYNGEE. The junction had 3 bases not matched to a gene; V was cut back by 3 bases and J by 1 base. This CDR3 is 17 amino acids long.